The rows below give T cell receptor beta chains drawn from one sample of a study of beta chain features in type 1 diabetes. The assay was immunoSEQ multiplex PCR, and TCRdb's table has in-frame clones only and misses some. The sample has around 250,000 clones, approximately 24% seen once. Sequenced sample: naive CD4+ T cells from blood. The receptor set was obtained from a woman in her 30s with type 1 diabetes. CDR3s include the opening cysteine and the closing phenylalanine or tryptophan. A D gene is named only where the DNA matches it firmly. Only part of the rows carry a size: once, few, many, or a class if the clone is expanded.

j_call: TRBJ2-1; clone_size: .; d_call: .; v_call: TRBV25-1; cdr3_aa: CASSEWSSGAYNEQFF; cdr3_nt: TGTGCCAGCAGTGAATGGAGTAGCGGAGCTTACAATGAGCAGTTCTTC
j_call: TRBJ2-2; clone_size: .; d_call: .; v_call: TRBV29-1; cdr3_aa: CSVTQSTGELFF; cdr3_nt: TGCAGCGTCACGCAGTCCACCGGGGAGCTGTTTTTT
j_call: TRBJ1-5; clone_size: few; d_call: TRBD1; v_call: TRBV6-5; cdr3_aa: CASRQGQVVAQPQHF; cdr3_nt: TGTGCCAGCAGGCAAGGACAGGTCGTGGCTCAGCCCCAGCATTTT
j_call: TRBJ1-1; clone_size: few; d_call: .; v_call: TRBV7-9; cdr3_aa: CASSLDPGWDEAFF; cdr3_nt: TGTGCCAGCAGCTTAGATCCGGGATGGGATGAAGCTTTCTTT
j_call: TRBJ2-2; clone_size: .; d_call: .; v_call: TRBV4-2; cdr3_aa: CASSQEGGLTNTGELFF; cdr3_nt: TGTGCCAGCAGCCAAGAAGGAGGACTAACGAACACCGGGGAGCTGTTTTTT
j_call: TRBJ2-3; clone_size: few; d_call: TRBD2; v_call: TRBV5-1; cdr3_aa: CASGQRESGLNTDTQYF; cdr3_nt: TGCGCCAGCGGGCAGCGGGAGAGTGGATTGAACACAGATACGCAGTATTTT
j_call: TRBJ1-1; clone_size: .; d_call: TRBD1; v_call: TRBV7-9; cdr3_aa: CASQGDPNTEAFF; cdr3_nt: TGTGCCAGCCAGGGGGACCCTAACACTGAAGCTTTCTTT
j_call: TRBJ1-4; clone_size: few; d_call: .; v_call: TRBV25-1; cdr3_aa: CASSGHGREKLFF; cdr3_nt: TGTGCCAGCAGTGGCCACGGGAGAGAAAAACTGTTTTTT
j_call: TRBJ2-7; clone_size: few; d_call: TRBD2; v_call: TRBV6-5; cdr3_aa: CASRVSGISYEQYF; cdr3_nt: TGTGCCAGCAGGGTTAGCGGGATCTCCTACGAGCAGTACTTC
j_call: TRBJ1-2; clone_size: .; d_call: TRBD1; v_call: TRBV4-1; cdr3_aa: CASSQTTGDYGYTF; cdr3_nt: TGCGCCAGCAGCCAAACCACAGGGGACTATGGCTACACCTTC
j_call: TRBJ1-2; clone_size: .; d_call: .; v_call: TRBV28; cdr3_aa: CASSLDRHGYTF; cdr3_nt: TGTGCCAGCAGTTTAGACAGGCATGGCTACACCTTC
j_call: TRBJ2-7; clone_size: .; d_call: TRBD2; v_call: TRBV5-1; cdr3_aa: CASSAGTMPYEQYF; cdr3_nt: TGCGCCAGCAGCGCCGGGACTATGCCCTACGAGCAGTACTTC
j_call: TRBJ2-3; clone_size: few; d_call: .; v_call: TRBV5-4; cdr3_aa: CASSSSTSTDTQYF; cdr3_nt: TGTGCCAGCAGCTCTTCCACTAGCACAGATACGCAGTATTTT
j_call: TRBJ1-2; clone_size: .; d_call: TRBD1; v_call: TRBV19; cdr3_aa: CASTQDRATYGYTF; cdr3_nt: TGTGCCAGTACACAGGACAGGGCTACATATGGCTACACCTTC
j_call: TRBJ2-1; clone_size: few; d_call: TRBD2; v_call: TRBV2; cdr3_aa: CASSYLAGGVNEQFF; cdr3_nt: TGTGCCAGCAGTTATCTAGCGGGAGGCGTAAATGAGCAGTTCTTC
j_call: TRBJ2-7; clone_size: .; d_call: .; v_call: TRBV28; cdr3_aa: CASFGGSYEQYF; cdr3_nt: TGTGCCAGCTTTGGCGGCTCCTACGAGCAGTACTTC
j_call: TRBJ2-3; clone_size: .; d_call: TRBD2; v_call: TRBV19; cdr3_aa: CASSIGGRGNTQYF; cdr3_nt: TGTGCCAGTAGTATAGGCGGGAGAGGGAATACGCAGTATTTT
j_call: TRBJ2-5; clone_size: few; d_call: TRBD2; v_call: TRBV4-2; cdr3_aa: CASSQDRRGREETQYF; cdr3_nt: TGTGCCAGCAGCCAAGATCGACGGGGGAGGGAAGAGACCCAGTACTTC
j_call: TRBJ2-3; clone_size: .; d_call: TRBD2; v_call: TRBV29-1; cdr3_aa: CSVDGLAGGEDTQYF; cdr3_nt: TGCAGCGTTGACGGACTAGCGGGAGGCGAAGATACGCAGTATTTT
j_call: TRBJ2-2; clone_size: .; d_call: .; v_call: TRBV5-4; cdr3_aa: CASSANQGSRELFF; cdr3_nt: TGTGCCAGCAGCGCCAACCAGGGTAGCCGGGAGCTGTTTTTT
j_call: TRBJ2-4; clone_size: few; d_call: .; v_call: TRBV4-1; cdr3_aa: CASSQGSPGVAALNIQYF; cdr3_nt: TGCGCCAGCAGCCAAGGATCCCCGGGGGTAGCGGCCTTAAACATTCAGTACTTC
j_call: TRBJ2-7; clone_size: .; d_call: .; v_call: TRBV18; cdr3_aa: CASSTTEGYEQYF; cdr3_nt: TGTGCCAGCTCAACGACAGAAGGCTACGAGCAGTACTTC
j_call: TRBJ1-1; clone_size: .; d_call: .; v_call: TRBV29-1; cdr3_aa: CSVPSHMNTEAFF; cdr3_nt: TGCAGCGTTCCAAGTCACATGAACACTGAAGCTTTCTTT
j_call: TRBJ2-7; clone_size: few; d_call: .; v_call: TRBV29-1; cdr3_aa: CSAVTNYEQYF; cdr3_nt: TGCAGCGCGGTTACTAACTACGAGCAGTACTTC
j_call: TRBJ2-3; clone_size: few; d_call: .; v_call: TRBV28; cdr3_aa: CASSLEGTYTQYF; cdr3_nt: TGTGCCAGCAGTTTAGAAGGGACTTATACGCAGTATTTT
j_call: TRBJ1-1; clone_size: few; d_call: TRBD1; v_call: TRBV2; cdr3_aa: CASSQDRGNEAFF; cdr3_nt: TGTGCCAGCAGTCAGGACAGGGGAAACGAAGCTTTCTTT
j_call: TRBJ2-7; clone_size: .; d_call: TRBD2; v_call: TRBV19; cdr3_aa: CASRRSSGTSYEQYF; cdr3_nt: TGTGCCAGTAGGAGGTCTAGCGGGACGTCCTACGAGCAGTACTTC
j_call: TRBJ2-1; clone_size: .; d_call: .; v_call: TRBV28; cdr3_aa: CASQGTPTYNEQFF; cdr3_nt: TGTGCCAGCCAGGGGACCCCCACCTACAATGAGCAGTTCTTC
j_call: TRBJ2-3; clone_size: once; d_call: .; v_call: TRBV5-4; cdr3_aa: CASSLEGGGDTQYF; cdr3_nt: TGTGCCAGCAGCTTGGAGGGTGGAGGAGATACGCAGTATTTT
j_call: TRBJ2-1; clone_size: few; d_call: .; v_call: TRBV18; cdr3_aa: CASSPNAGSNEQFF; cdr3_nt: TGTGCCAGCTCACCAAACGCGGGAAGCAATGAGCAGTTCTTC
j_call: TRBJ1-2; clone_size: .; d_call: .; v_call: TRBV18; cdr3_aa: CASSPPGQGGYTF; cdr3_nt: TGTGCCAGCTCACCCCCCGGCCAGGGTGGTTACACCTTC
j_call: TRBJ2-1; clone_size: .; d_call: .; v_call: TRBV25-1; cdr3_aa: CASSEPQGGDNEQFF; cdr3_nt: TGTGCCAGCAGTGAACCACAGGGTGGGGACAATGAGCAGTTCTTC
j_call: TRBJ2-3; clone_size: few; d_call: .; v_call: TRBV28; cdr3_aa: CASTTAAGFPDTQYF; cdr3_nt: TGTGCCAGCACTACAGCCGCAGGGTTCCCAGATACGCAGTATTTT
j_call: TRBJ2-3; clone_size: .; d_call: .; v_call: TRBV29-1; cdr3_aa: CSVQGGFTDTQYF; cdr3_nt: TGCAGCGTTCAGGGGGGATTCACAGATACGCAGTATTTT
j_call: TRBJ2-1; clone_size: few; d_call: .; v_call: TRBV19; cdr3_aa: CASRTGNEQFF; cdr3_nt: TGTGCCAGTAGAACGGGGAATGAGCAGTTCTTC
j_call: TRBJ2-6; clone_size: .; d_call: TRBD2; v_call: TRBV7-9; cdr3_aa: CASSLNSGRRTGANVLTF; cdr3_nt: TGTGCCAGCAGCTTAAATAGCGGGAGAAGGACTGGGGCCAACGTCCTGACTTTC
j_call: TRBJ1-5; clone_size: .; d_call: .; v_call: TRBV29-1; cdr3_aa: CSYSQGLINQPQHF; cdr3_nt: TGCAGCTATAGTCAGGGTTTGATCAATCAGCCCCAGCATTTT
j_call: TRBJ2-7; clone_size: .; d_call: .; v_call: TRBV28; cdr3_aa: CASSLYSTGYEQYF; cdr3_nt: TGTGCCAGCAGTTTATACTCAACAGGATACGAGCAGTACTTC
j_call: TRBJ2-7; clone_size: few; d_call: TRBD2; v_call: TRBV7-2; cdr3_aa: CASSPPRSGRGEQYF; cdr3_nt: TGTGCCAGCAGCCCCCCTCGGAGCGGGAGGGGCGAGCAGTACTTC
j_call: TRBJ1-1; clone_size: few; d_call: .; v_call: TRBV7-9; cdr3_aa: CASSRADGNTEAFF; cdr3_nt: TGTGCCAGCAGCCGAGCGGACGGGAACACTGAAGCTTTCTTT
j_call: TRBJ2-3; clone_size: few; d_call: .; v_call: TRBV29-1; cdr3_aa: CSVERDTDTQYF; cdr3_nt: TGCAGCGTAGAGAGGGACACAGATACGCAGTATTTT
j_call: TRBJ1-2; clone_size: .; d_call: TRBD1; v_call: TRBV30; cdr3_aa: CAYQTGGSYGYTF; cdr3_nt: TGTGCCTACCAGACAGGGGGAAGCTATGGCTACACCTTC
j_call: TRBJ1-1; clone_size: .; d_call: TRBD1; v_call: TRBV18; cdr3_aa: CASSPILQGTEAFF; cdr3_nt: TGTGCCAGCTCACCGATTCTACAGGGGACTGAAGCTTTCTTT
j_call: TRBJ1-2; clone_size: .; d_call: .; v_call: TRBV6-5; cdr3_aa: CASTPQGHYGYTF; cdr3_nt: TGTGCCAGCACCCCACAGGGACACTATGGCTACACCTTC
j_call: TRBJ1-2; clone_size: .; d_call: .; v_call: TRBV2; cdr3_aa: CASSESVQSYGYTF; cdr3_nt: TGTGCCAGCAGTGAAAGTGTACAGAGCTATGGCTACACCTTC
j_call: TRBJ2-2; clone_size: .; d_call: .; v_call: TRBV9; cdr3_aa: CASSVAGFGTGELFF; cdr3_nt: TGTGCCAGCAGCGTAGCCGGGTTCGGCACCGGGGAGCTGTTTTTT
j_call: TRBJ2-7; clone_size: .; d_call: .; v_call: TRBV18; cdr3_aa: CASSPAGQTYEQYF; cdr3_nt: TGTGCCAGCTCACCTGCGGGACAGACCTACGAGCAGTACTTC
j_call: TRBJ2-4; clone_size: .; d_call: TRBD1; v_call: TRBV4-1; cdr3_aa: CASSQQGVYNIQYF; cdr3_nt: TGCGCCAGCAGCCAACAGGGGGTCTACAACATTCAGTACTTC
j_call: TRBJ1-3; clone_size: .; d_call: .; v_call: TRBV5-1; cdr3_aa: CASSPGDSGNTIYF; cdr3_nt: TGCGCCAGCAGTCCAGGGGACTCTGGAAACACCATATATTTT
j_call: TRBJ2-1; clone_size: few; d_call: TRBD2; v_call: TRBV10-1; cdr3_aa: CASSESRGLAANEQFF; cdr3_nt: TGCGCCAGCAGTGAGTCTCGGGGACTAGCAGCCAATGAGCAGTTCTTC
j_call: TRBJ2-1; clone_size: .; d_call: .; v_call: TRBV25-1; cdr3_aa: CASSGASGNEQFF; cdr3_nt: TGTGCCAGCAGTGGTGCTAGTGGCAATGAGCAGTTCTTC
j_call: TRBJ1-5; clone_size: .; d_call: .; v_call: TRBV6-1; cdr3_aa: CATIPGHTPDQPQHF; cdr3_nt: TGTGCCACCATCCCGGGACATACGCCCGATCAGCCCCAGCATTTT
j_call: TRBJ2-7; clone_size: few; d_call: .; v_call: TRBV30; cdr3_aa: CAWSSTGWGEQYF; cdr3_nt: TGTGCCTGGAGTTCGACGGGGTGGGGCGAGCAGTACTTC
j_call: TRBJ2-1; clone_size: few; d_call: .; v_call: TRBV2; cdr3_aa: CASSEARRGNEQFF; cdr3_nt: TGTGCCAGCAGTGAAGCGCGAAGGGGAAATGAGCAGTTCTTC
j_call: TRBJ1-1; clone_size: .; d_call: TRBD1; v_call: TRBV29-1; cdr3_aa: CSVEQGALNTEAFF; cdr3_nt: TGCAGCGTTGAACAGGGGGCGCTGAACACTGAAGCTTTCTTT
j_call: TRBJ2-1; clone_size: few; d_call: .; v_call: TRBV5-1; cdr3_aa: CASSVGGALINNEQFF; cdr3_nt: TGCGCCAGCAGCGTTGGAGGGGCCTTGATTAACAATGAGCAGTTCTTC
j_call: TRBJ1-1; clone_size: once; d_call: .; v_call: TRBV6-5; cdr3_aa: CASSYTVNTEAFF; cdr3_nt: TGTGCCAGCAGTTACACAGTGAACACTGAAGCTTTCTTT
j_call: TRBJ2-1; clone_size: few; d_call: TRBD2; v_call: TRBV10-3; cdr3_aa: CAIRSSGSNYNEQFF; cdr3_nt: TGTGCCATCAGATCAAGCGGGAGTAACTACAATGAGCAGTTCTTC
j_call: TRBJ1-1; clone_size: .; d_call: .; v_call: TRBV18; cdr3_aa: CASSPPGENTEAFF; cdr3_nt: TGTGCCAGCTCACCCCCGGGGGAGAACACTGAAGCTTTCTTT